This entry concerns a single T cell receptor (beta chain). The data were taken from a study of technical replicates of blood from a few donors. The V gene lost 5 bases and the J gene lost 3 bases, with 15 bases spanning the gap. The CDR3 sequence is 15 residues long. Per germline, CDR1 SGHTA and CDR2 FQGNSA. The repertoire was sequenced with immunoSEQ multiplex PCR; TCRdb's copy has only in-frame clones and lacks some. In the table there are tens of thousands of clones, around 90% of which are singletons. This receptor was taken from a human donor in good health. V is TRBV7-2 and J is TRBJ2-3, with D perhaps TRBD1 (5 bases). The sample taken for sequencing was T cells isolated from PBMCs. The CDR3 DNA sequence: TGTGCCAGCAGCCTGGGGCTCCCAGGGACAGATACGCAGTATTTT. This sequence encodes CASSLGLPGTDTQYF.